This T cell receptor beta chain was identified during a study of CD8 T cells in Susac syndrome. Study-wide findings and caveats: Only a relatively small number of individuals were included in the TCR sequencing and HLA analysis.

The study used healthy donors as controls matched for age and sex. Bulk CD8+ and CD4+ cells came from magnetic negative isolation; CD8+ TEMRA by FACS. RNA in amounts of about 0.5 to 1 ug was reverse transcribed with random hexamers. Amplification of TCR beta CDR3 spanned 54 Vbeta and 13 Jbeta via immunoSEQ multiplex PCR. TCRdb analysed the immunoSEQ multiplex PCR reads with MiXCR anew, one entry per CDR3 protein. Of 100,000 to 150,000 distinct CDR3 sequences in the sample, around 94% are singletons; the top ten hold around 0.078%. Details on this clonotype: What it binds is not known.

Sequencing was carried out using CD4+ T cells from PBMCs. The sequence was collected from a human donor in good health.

Here the CDR3 reads CASSPVPGLAGEGEQFF. The CDR3 bases are TGTGCCAGCAGCCCCGTACCGGGGCTAGCGGGAGAGGGTGAGCAGTTCTTC. This chain uses TRBV9 with TRBJ2-1, with 10 bases identical to TRBD2. The CDR3 runs 17 residues. V gave up 4 bases and J gave up 9 bases; unmatched junction bases: 16. From germline, CDR1 is SGDLS and CDR2 YYNGEE.